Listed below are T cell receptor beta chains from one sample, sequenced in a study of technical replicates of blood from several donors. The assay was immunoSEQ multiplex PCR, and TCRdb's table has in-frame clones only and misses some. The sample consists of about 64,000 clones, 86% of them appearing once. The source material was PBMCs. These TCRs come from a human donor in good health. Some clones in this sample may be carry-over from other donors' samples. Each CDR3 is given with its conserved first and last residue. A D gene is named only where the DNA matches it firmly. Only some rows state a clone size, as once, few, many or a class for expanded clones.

CDR3: CASAPGRDTQYF
DNA: TGTGCCTCTGCGCCTGGGAGAGATACGCAGTATTTT
size: NA
J: TRBJ2-3
V: TRBV9
D: NA

CDR3: CATSRDYWGGGIEQYF
DNA: TGTGCCACCAGCAGAGATTACTGGGGAGGGGGAATCGAGCAGTACTTC
size: NA
J: TRBJ2-7
V: TRBV15
D: NA

CDR3: CASSTKLGAQYF
DNA: TGTGCCAGCAGCACAAAACTCGGGGCGCAGTATTTT
size: NA
J: TRBJ2-3
V: TRBV7-3
D: NA

CDR3: CASSPPGQGYHGYTF
DNA: TGTGCCAGCAGCCCACCGGGACAGGGGTATCATGGCTACACCTTC
size: NA
J: TRBJ1-2
V: TRBV7-9
D: TRBD1

CDR3: CASSLAGAVQNTIYF
DNA: TGCGCCAGCAGCTTGGCAGGAGCGGTGCAAAACACCATATATTTT
size: NA
J: TRBJ1-3
V: TRBV5-1
D: NA

CDR3: CASITSNSYEQYF
DNA: TGTGCCAGCATTACTAGTAACTCCTACGAGCAGTACTTC
size: few
J: TRBJ2-7
V: TRBV6-1
D: NA

CDR3: CASSLGVADNEQFF
DNA: TGTGCCAGCAGCTTAGGTGTAGCGGACAATGAGCAGTTCTTC
size: NA
J: TRBJ2-1
V: TRBV13
D: NA

CDR3: CASSDPPISGVYNEQFF
DNA: TGTGCCAGCAGCGACCCCCCCATTAGCGGGGTCTACAATGAGCAGTTCTTC
size: NA
J: TRBJ2-1
V: TRBV13
D: TRBD2

CDR3: CASSQDNRPYTEAFF
DNA: TGTGCCAGCAGCCAAGATAACAGGCCTTACACTGAAGCTTTCTTT
size: few
J: TRBJ1-1
V: TRBV14
D: NA

CDR3: CASSDGLSLDEQFF
DNA: TGTGCCAGCAGTGATGGGCTGTCCTTGGATGAGCAGTTCTTC
size: NA
J: TRBJ2-1
V: TRBV6-1
D: NA

CDR3: CASSFSAGWDGYTF
DNA: TGTGCCAGCAGTTTCTCGGCAGGATGGGATGGCTACACCTTC
size: once
J: TRBJ1-2
V: TRBV27
D: NA

CDR3: CASSHPPRGYGYTF
DNA: TGCGCCAGCAGCCATCCCCCCAGGGGCTATGGCTACACCTTC
size: NA
J: TRBJ1-2
V: TRBV4-1
D: NA

CDR3: CASIGTATNEKLFF
DNA: TGTGCCAGCATAGGGACAGCAACTAATGAAAAACTGTTTTTT
size: NA
J: TRBJ1-4
V: TRBV2
D: TRBD1

CDR3: CASSFRTGSNNEQFF
DNA: TGTGCCAGCAGCTTCAGGACAGGGAGCAACAATGAGCAGTTCTTC
size: few
J: TRBJ2-1
V: TRBV5-8
D: TRBD1